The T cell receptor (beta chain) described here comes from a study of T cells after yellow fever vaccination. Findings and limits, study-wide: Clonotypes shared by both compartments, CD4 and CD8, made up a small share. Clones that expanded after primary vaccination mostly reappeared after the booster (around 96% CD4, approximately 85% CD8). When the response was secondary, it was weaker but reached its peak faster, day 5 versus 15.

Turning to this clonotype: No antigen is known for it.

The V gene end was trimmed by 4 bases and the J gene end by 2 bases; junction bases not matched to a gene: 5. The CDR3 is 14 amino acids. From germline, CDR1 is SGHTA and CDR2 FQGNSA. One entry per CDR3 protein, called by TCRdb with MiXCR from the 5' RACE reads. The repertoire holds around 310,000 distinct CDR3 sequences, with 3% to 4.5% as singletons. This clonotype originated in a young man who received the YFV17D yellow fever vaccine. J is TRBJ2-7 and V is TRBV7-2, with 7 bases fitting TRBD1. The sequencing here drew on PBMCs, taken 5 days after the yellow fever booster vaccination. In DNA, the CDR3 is TGTGCCAGCAGCTATCAACAGGGGACCTACGAGCAGTACTTC. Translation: CASSYQQGTYEQYF.